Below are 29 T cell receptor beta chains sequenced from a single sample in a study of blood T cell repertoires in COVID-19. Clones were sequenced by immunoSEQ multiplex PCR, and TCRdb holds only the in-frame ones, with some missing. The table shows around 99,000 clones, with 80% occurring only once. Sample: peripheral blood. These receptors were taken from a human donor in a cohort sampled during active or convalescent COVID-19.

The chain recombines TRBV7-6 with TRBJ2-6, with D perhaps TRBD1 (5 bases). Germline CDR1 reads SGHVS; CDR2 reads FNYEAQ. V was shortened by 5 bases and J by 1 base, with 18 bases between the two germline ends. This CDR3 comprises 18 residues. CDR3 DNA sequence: TGTGCCAGCAGCCCAATTCTAGGACAAACATCTGGGGCCAACGTCCTGACTTTC. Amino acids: CASSPILGQTSGANVLTF.

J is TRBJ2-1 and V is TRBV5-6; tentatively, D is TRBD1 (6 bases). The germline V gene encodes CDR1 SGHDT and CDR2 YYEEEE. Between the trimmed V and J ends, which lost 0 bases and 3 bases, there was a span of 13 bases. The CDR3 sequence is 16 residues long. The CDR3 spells CASSLEDSWIYNEQFF. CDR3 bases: TGTGCCAGCAGCTTGGAGGACAGCTGGATCTACAATGAGCAGTTCTTC.

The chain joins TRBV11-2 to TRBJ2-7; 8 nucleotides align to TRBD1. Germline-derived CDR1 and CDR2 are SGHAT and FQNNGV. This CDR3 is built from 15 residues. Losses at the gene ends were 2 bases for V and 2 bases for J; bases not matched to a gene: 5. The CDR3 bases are TGTGCCAGCAGCTTACCCGGGACAGGACCCTACGAGCAGTACTTC. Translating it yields CASSLPGTGPYEQYF. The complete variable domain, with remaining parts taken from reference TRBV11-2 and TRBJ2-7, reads EAGVAQSPRYKIIEKRQSVAFWCNPISGHATLYWYQQILGQGPKLLIQFQNNGVVDDSQLPKDRFSAERLKGVDSTLKIQPAKLEDSAVYLCASSLPGTGPYEQYFGPGTRLTVT.

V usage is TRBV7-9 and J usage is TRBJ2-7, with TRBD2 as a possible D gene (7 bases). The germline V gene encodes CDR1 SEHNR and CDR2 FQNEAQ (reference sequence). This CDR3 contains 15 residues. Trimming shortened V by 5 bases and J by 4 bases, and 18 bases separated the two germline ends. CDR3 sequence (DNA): TGTGCCAGCAGCCACACGAGGGGGGGTTTTTACGAGCAGTACTTC. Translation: CASSHTRGGFYEQYF.

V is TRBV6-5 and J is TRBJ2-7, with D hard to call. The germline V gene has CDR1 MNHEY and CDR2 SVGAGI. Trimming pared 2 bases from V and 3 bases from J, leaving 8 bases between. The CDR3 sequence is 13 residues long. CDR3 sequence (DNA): TGTGCCAGCAGTTACCCCGGGTTCTACGAGCAGTACTTC. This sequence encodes CASSYPGFYEQYF.

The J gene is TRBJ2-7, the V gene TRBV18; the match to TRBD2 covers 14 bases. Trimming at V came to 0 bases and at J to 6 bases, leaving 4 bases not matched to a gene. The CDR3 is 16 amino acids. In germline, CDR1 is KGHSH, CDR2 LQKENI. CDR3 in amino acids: CASSPPWTSGRSEQYF. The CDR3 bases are TGTGCCAGCTCACCACCGTGGACTAGCGGGAGGAGCGAGCAGTACTTC.

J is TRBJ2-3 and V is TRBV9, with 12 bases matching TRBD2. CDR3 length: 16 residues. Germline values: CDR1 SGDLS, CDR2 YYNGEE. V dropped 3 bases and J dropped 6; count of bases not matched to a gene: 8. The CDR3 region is CASSAKTSGGWDTQYF. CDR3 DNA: TGTGCCAGCAGCGCAAAGACTAGCGGGGGTTGGGATACGCAGTATTTT.

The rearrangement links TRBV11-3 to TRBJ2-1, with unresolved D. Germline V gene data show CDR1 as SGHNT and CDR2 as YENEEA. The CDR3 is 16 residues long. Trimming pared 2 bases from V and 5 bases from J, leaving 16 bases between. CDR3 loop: CASSLYEMVRDNEQFF. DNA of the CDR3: TGTGCCAGCAGCTTATACGAAATGGTTCGGGACAATGAGCAGTTCTTC.

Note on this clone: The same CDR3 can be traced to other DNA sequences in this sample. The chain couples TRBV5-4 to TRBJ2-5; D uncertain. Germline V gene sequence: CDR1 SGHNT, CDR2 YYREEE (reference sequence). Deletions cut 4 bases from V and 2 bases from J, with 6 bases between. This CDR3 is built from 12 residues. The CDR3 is CASSPGQETQYF. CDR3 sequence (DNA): TGTGCCAGCAGCCCAGGACAAGAGACCCAGTACTTC.

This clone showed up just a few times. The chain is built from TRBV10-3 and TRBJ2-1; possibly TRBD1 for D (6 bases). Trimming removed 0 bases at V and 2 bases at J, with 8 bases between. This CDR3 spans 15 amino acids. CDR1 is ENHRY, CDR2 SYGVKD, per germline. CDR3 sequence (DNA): TGTGCCATCAGTGAGTCATACAGGGCCTACAATGAGCAGTTCTTC. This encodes CAISESYRAYNEQFF.

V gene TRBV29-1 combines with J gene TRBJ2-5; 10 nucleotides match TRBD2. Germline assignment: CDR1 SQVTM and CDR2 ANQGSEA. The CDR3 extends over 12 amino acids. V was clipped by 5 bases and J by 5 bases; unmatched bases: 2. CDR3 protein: CSVLAGAETQYF. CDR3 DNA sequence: TGCAGCGTTCTAGCGGGAGCTGAGACCCAGTACTTC.

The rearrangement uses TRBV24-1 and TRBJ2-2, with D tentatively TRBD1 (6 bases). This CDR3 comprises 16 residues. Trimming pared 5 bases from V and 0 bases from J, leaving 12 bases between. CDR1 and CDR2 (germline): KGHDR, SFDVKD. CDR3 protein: CATSGTDFANTGELFF. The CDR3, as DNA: TGTGCCACCAGTGGGACAGACTTCGCGAACACCGGGGAGCTGTTTTTT.

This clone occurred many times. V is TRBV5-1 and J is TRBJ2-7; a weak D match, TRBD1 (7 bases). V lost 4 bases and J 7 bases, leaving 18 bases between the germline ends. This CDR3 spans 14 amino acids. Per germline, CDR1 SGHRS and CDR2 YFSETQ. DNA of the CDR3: TGCGCCAGCAGCAAAGGACAGGCCGCGGGAGAGCAGTACTTC. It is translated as CASSKGQAAGEQYF. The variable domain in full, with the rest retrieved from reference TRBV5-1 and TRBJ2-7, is KAGVTQTPRYLIKTRGQQVTLSCSPISGHRSVSWYQQTPGQGLQFLFEYFSETQRNKGNFPGRFSGRQFSNSRSEMNVSTLELGDSALYLCASSKGQAAGEQYFGPGTRLTVT.

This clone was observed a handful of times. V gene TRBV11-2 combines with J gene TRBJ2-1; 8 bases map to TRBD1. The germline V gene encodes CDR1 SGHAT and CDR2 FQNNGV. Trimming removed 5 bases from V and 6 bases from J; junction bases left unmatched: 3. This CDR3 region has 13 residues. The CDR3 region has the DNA TGTGCCAGCAGCCCGACAGGGGTCAATGAGCAGTTCTTC. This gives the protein CASSPTGVNEQFF. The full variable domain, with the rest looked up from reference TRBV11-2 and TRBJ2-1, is EAGVAQSPRYKIIEKRQSVAFWCNPISGHATLYWYQQILGQGPKLLIQFQNNGVVDDSQLPKDRFSAERLKGVDSTLKIQPAKLEDSAVYLCASSPTGVNEQFFGPGTRLTVL.

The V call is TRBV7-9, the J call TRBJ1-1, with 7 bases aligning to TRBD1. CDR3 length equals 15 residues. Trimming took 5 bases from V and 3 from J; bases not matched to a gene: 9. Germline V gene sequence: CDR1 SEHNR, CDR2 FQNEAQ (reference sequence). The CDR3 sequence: CASSPLGQRHTEAFF. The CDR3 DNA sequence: TGTGCCAGCAGCCCGTTGGGACAGAGACACACTGAAGCTTTCTTT.

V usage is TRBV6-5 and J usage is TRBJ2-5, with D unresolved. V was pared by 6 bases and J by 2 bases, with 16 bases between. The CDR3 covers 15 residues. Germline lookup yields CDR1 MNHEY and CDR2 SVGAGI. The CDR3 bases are TGTGCCAGCAGCCCCGGGTTCGTGACTCAAGAGACCCAGTACTTC. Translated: CASSPGFVTQETQYF.

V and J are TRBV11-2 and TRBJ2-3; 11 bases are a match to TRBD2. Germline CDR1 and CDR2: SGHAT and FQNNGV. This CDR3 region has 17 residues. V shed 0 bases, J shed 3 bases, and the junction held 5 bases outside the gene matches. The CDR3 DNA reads TGTGCCAGCAGCTTAGAGGCTAGCGGGAGGAGGACAGATACGCAGTATTTT. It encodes CASSLEASGRRTDTQYF. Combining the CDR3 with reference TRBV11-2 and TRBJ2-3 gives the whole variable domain EAGVAQSPRYKIIEKRQSVAFWCNPISGHATLYWYQQILGQGPKLLIQFQNNGVVDDSQLPKDRFSAERLKGVDSTLKIQPAKLEDSAVYLCASSLEASGRRTDTQYFGPGTRLTVL.

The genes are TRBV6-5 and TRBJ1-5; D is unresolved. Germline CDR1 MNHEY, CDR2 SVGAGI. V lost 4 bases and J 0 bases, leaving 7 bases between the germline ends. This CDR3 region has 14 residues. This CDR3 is CASSSHYSNQPQHF. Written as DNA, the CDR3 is TGTGCCAGCAGTTCACATTATAGCAATCAGCCCCAGCATTTT.

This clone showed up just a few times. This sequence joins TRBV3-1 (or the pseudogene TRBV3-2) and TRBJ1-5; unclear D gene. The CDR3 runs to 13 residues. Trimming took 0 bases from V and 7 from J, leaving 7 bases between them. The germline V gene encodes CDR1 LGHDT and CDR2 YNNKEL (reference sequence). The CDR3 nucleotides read TGTGCCAGCAGCCAAGATGTTAGACAGCCCCAGCATTTT. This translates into CASSQDVRQPQHF.

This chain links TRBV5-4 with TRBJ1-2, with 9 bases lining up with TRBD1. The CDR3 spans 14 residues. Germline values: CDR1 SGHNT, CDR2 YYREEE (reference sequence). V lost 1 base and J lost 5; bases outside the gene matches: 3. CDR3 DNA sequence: TGTGCCAGCAGCTTGAGGACAGGGGTATATGGCTACACCTTC. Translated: CASSLRTGVYGYTF. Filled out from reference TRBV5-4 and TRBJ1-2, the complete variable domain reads ETGVTQSPTHLIKTRGQQVTLRCSSQSGHNTVSWYQQALGQGPQFIFQYYREEENGRGNFPPRFSGLQFPNYSSELNVNALELDDSALYLCASSLRTGVYGYTFGSGTRLTVV.

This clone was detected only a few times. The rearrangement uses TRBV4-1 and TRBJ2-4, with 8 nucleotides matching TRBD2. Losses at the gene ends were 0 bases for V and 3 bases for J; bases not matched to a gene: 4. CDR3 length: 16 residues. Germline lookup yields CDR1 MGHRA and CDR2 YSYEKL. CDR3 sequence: CASSQDGGAGKNIQYF. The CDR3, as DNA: TGCGCCAGCAGCCAAGACGGGGGGGCAGGCAAAAACATTCAGTACTTC.

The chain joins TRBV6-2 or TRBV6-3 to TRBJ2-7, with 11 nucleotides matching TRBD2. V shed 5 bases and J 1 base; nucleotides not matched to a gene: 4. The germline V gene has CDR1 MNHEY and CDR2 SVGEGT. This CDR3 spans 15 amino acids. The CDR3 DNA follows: TGTGCCAGCAGTCAACTAGCGGGAGAGTCCTACGAGCAGTACTTC. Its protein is CASSQLAGESYEQYF.

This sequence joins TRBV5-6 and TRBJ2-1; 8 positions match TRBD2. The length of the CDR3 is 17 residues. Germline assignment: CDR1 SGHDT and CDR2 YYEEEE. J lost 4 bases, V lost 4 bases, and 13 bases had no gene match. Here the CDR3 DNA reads TGTGCCAGCAGCGACGGACTAGCCCGGGCCCCTTACAATGAGCAGTTCTTC. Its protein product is CASSDGLARAPYNEQFF.

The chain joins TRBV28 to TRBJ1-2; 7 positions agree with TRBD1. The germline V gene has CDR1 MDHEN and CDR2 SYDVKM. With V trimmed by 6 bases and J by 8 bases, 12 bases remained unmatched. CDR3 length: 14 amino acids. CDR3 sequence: CASSAPNRGAGYTF. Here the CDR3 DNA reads TGTGCCAGCAGCGCCCCCAACAGGGGCGCCGGCTACACCTTC.

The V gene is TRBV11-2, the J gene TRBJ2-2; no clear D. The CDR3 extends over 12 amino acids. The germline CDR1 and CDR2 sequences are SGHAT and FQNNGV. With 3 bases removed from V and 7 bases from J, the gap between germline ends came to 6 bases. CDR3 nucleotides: TGTGCCAGCAGCTTGAGTGGCGGGGAGCTGTTTTTT. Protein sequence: CASSLSGGELFF.

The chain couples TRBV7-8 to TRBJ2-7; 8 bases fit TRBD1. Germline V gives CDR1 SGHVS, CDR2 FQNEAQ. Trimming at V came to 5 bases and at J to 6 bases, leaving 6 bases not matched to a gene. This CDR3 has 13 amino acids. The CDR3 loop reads CASSRTGPGEQYF. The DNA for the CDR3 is TGTGCCAGCAGCCGGACAGGGCCTGGCGAGCAGTACTTC.

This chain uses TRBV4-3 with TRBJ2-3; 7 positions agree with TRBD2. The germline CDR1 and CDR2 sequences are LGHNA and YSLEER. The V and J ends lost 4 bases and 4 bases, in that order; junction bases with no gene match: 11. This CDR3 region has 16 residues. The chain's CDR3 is CASSPRTSNLPDTQYF. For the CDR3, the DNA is TGCGCCAGCAGCCCCCGGACTAGTAATCTGCCAGATACGCAGTATTTT.

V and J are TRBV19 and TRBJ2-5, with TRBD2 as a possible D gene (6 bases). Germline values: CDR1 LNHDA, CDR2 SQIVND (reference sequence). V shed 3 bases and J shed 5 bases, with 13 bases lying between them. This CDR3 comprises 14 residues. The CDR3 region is CASSILASAETQYF. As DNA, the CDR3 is TGTGCCAGTAGTATTTTAGCTAGCGCCGAGACCCAGTACTTC.

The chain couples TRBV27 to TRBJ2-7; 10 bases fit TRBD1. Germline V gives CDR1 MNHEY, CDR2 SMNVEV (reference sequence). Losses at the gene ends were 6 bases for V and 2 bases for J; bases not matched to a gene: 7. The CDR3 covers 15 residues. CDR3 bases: TGTGCCAGCAGCTTCCGGGACAGGGGCCCCTACGAGCAGTACTTC. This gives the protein CASSFRDRGPYEQYF.